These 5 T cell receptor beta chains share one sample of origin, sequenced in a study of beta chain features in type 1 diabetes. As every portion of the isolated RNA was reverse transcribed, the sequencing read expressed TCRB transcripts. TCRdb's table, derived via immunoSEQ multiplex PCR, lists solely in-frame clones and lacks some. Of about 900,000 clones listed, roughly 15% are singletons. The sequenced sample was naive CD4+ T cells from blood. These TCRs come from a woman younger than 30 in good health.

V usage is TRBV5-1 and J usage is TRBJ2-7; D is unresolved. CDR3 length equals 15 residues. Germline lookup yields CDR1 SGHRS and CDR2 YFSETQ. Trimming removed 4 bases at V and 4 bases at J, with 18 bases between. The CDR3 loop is CASSPVTGSSYEQYF. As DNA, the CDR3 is TGCGCCAGCAGCCCCGTCACCGGGTCCTCTTACGAGCAGTACTTC.

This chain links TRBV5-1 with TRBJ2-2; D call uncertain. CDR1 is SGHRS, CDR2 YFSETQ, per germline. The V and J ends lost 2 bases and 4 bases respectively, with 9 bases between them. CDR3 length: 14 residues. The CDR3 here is CASSFDLFTGELFF. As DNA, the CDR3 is TGCGCCAGCAGCTTCGACCTCTTCACCGGGGAGCTGTTTTTT. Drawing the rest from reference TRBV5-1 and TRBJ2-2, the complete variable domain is KAGVTQTPRYLIKTRGQQVTLSCSPISGHRSVSWYQQTPGQGLQFLFEYFSETQRNKGNFPGRFSGRQFSNSRSEMNVSTLELGDSALYLCASSFDLFTGELFFGEGSRLTVL.

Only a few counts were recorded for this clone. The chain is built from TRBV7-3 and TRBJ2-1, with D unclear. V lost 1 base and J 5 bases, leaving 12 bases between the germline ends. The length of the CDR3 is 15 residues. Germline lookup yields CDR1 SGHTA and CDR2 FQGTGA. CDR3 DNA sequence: TGTGCCAGCAGCTTAAATGTGGGGAAAGACAATGAGCAGTTCTTC. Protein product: CASSLNVGKDNEQFF.

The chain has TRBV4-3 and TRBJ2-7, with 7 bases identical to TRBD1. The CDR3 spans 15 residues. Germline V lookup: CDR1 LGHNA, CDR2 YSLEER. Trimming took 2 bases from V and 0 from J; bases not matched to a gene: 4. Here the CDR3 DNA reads TGCGCCAGCAGCCAAAAACAGGGGAGCTCCTACGAGCAGTACTTC. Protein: CASSQKQGSSYEQYF.

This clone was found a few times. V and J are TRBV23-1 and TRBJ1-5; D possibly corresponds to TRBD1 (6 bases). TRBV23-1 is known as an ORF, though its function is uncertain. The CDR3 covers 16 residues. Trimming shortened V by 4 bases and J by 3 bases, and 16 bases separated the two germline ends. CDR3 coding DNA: TGCGCCAGCAGTCTCCCCGGACAGCCATACAATCAGCCCCAGCATTTT. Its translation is CASSLPGQPYNQPQHF.